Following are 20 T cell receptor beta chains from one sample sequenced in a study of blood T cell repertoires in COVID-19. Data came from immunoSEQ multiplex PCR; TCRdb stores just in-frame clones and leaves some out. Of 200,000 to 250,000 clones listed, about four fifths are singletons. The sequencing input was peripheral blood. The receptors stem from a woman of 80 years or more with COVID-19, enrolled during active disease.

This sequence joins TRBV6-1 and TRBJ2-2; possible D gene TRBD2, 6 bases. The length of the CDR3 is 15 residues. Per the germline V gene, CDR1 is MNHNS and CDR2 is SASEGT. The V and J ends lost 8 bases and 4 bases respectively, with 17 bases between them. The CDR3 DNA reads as TGTGCCAGCCGGAGGGACGGCACCCCCACCGGGGAGCTGTTTTTT. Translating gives CASRRDGTPTGELFF.

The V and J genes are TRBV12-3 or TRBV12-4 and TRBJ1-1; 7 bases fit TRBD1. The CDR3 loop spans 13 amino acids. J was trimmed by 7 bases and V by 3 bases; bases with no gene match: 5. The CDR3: CASSFGRGIEAFF. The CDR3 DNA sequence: TGTGCCAGCAGTTTTGGCAGGGGGATTGAAGCTTTCTTT.

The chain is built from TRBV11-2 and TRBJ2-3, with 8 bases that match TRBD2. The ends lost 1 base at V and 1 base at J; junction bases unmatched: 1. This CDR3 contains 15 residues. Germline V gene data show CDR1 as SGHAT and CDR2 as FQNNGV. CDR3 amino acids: CASSLGAGGTDTQYF. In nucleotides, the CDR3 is TGTGCCAGCAGCTTAGGAGCGGGAGGCACAGATACGCAGTATTTT. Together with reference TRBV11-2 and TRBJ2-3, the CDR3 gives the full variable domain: EAGVAQSPRYKIIEKRQSVAFWCNPISGHATLYWYQQILGQGPKLLIQFQNNGVVDDSQLPKDRFSAERLKGVDSTLKIQPAKLEDSAVYLCASSLGAGGTDTQYFGPGTRLTVL.

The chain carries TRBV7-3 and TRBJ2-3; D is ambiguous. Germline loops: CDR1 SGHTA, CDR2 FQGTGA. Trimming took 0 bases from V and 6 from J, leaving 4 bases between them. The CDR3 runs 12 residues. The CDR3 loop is CASSLTSDTQYF. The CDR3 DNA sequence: TGTGCCAGCAGCTTAACGTCGGATACGCAGTATTTT.

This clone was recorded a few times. CDR3 protein: CASSFAGEGYEQYF. The CDR3 region has the DNA TGTGCCAGCAGCTTTGCGGGAGAGGGCTACGAGCAGTACTTC. V gene TRBV7-3 combines with J gene TRBJ2-7; 7 bases match TRBD2. The CDR3 has 14 residues. V gave up 3 bases and J gave up 3 bases; unmatched junction bases: 5. Germline V gives CDR1 SGHTA, CDR2 FQGTGA.

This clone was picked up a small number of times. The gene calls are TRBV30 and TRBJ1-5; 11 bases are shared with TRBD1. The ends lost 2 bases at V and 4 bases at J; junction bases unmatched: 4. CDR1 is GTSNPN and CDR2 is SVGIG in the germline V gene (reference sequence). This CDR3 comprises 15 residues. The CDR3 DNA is TGTGCCTGGAGTTTTGGGACAGGGGGGAATCAGCCCCAGCATTTT. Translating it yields CAWSFGTGGNQPQHF.

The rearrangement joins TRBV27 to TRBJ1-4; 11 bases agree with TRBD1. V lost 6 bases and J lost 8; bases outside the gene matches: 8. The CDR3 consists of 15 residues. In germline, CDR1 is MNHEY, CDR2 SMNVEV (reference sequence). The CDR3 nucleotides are TGTGCCAGCAGCAAGGGGACAGGGGGACTAGAAAAACTGTTTTTT. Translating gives CASSKGTGGLEKLFF.

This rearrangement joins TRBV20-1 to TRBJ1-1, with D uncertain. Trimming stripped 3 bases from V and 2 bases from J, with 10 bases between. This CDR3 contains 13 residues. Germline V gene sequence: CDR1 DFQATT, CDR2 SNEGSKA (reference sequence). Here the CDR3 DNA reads TGCAGTGCTAGTGGGGAGGTTAACACTGAAGCTTTCTTT. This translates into CSASGEVNTEAFF.

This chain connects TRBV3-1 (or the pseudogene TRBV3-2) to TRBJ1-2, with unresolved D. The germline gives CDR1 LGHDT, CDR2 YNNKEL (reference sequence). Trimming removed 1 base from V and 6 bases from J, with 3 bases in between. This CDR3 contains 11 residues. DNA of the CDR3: TGTGCCAGCAGCCAAGTAAATGGCTACACCTTC. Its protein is CASSQVNGYTF.

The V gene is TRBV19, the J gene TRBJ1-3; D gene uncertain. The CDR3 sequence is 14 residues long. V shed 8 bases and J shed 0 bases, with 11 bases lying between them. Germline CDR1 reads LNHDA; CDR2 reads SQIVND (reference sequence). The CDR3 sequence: CASVGGSSGNTIYF. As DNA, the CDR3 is TGTGCCAGTGTTGGTGGGAGCTCTGGAAACACCATATATTTT. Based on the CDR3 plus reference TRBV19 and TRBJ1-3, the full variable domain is DGGITQSPKYLFRKEGQNVTLSCEQNLNHDAMYWYRQDPGQGLRLIYYSQIVNDFQKGDIAEGYSVSREKKESFPLTVTSAQKNPTAFYLCASVGGSSGNTIYFGEGSWLTVV.

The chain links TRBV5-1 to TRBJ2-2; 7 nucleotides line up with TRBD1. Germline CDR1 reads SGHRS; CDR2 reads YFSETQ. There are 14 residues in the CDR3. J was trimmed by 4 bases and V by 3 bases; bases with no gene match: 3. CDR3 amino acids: CASSSGQSTGELFF. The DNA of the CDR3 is TGCGCCAGCAGCTCGGGACAGAGCACCGGGGAGCTGTTTTTT.

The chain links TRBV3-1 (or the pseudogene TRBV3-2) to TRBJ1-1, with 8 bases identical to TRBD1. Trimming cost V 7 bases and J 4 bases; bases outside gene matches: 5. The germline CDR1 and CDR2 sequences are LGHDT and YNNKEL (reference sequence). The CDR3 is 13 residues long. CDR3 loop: CASIHRGGTEAFF. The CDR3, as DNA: TGTGCCAGCATTCACAGGGGGGGCACTGAAGCTTTCTTT.

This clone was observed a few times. DNA for the CDR3: TGTGCCAGTAGTTTTCTAGCTAACTATGGCTACACCTTC. This codes for CASSFLANYGYTF. This chain links TRBV19 with TRBJ1-2; D remains unclear. The V end was cut by 5 bases, the J end by 0 bases, with 7 bases between. The V gene's germline CDR1 is LNHDA and CDR2 SQIVND (reference sequence). The CDR3 runs 13 residues. Full variable domain (rest looked up from reference TRBV19 and TRBJ1-2): DGGITQSPKYLFRKEGQNVTLSCEQNLNHDAMYWYRQDPGQGLRLIYYSQIVNDFQKGDIAEGYSVSREKKESFPLTVTSAQKNPTAFYLCASSFLANYGYTFGSGTRLTVV.

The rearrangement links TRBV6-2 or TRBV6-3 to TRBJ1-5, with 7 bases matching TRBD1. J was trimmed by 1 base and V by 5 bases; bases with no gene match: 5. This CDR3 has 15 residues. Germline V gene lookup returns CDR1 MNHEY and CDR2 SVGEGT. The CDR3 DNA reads TGTGCCAGCAGTCCGACAGGGCTGAGCAATCAGCCCCAGCATTTT. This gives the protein CASSPTGLSNQPQHF.

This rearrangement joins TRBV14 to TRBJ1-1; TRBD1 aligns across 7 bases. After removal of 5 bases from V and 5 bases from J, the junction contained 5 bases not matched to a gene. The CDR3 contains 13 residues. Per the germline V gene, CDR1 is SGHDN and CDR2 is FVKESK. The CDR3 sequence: CASSGGGSTEAFF. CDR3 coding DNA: TGTGCCAGCAGCGGAGGGGGCTCGACTGAAGCTTTCTTT.

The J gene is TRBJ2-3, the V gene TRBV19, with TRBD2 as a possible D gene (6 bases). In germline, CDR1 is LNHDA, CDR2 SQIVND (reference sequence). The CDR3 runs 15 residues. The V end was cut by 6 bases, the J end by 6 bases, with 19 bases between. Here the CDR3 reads CASSHARGYSDTQYF. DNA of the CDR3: TGTGCCAGTAGCCACGCCCGGGGGTACTCGGATACGCAGTATTTT.

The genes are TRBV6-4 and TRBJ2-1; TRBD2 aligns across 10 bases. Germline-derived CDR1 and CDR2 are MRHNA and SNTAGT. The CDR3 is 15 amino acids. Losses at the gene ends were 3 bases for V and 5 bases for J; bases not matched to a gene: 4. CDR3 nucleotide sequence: TGTGCCAGCAGTGAGGGGACTAGCGACCACAATGAGCAGTTCTTC. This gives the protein CASSEGTSDHNEQFF.

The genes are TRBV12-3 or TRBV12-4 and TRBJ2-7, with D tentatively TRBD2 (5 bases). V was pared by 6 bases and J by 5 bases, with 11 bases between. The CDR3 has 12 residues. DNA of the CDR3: TGTGCCAGCAGCCCCGGGAATAACGAGCAGTACTTC. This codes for CASSPGNNEQYF.

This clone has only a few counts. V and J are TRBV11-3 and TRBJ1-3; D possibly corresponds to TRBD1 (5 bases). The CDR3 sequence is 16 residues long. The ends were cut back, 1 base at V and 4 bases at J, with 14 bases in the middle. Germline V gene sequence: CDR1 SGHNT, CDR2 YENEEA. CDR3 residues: CASSLGDRIVGNTIYF. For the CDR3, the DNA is TGTGCCAGCAGCTTAGGTGACAGAATCGTAGGAAACACCATATATTTT.

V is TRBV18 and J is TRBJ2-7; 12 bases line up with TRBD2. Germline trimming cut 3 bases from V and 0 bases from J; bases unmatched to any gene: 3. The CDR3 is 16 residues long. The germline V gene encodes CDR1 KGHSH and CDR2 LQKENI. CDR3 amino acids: CASSPTSGGLSYEQYF. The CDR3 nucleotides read TGTGCCAGCTCACCTACTAGCGGGGGGCTCTCCTACGAGCAGTACTTC.